These 29 T cell receptor beta chains were all obtained from the same sample, sequenced in a study of cytomegalovirus exposure and HLA in healthy donors. PCR involved 60 Vbeta and 13 Jbeta primers. The protocol was immunoSEQ multiplex PCR, while the TCRdb copy is restricted to in-frame clones and leaves out a portion. The table has 90,000 or so clones, roughly 82% seen once. Input material: PBMCs. These receptors were obtained from a man aged 30 to 39 in good health and CMV-seropositive.

This rearrangement joins TRBV10-2 to TRBJ1-5, with a possible D match to TRBD1 (5 bases). Trimming took off 4 bases at V and 4 bases at J, with 14 bases between the two ends. This CDR3 is 15 amino acids long. CDR1 WSHSY and CDR2 SAAADI come from the germline V gene. The CDR3 here is CASSAPGGVNQPQHF. In nucleotides, the CDR3 is TGCGCCAGCAGTGCCCCGGGGGGGGTTAATCAGCCCCAGCATTTT.

The J gene is TRBJ2-1, the V gene TRBV9; 11 bases agree with TRBD2. The CDR3 extends over 14 amino acids. CDR1 and CDR2 from the germline V gene are SGDLS and YYNGEE. V lost 4 bases, J lost 6 bases, and 3 bases stayed unmatched. CDR3 coding DNA: TGTGCCAGCAGCTTCGGGACTAGCGGCAATGAGCAGTTCTTC. Translated, it gives CASSFGTSGNEQFF.

The gene calls are TRBV6-5 and TRBJ2-6; possibly TRBD1 for D (6 bases). The CDR3 runs 14 residues. The V gene lost 4 bases and the J gene lost 8 bases, with 12 bases spanning the gap. From germline, CDR1 is MNHEY and CDR2 SVGAGI. Here the CDR3 DNA reads TGTGCCAGCAGTTTTCGACAGGACCCCAACGTCCTGACTTTC. This translates into CASSFRQDPNVLTF.

V and J are TRBV4-3 and TRBJ1-2; 9 nucleotides agree with TRBD1. With 4 bases clipped from V and 4 bases from J, the junction kept 4 bases outside the gene matches. This CDR3 comprises 14 residues. Germline CDR1 LGHNA, CDR2 YSLEER. The CDR3 loop reads CASSLGTGTYGYTF. The CDR3 DNA is TGCGCCAGCAGCCTTGGGACAGGGACCTATGGCTACACCTTC.

There are a few counts of this clone. The chain combines TRBV18 with TRBJ2-1; 9 nucleotides line up with TRBD2. The germline V gene has CDR1 KGHSH and CDR2 LQKENI. V shed 5 bases, J shed 7 bases, and the junction held 12 bases outside the gene matches. The CDR3 is made up of 16 amino acids. The DNA for the CDR3 is TGTGCCAGCTCATCTACCTCTAGCGGGGCCCTTAATGAGCAGTTCTTC. Its translation is CASSSTSSGALNEQFF.

This clone was seen once. J is TRBJ1-3 and V is TRBV28; tentative D call: TRBD1 (6 bases). The germline V and J ends were trimmed by 7 bases and 4 bases, with 20 bases remaining between them. The germline V gene encodes CDR1 MDHEN and CDR2 SYDVKM. The CDR3 loop spans 16 amino acids. The CDR3 region is CASITTPGVPGNTIYF. The DNA for the CDR3 is TGTGCCAGCATCACCACCCCAGGGGTCCCCGGAAACACCATATATTTT.

The chain employs TRBV10-2 and TRBJ2-1; D perhaps matches TRBD2 (5 bases). Germline CDR1 and CDR2: WSHSY and SAAADI. The CDR3 consists of 16 residues. V was cut by 3 bases and J by 7 bases, with 19 bases left in between. In DNA, the CDR3 is TGCGCCAGCAGTGATTATTTGGGAGATACGACGAATGAGCAGTTCTTC. Protein: CASSDYLGDTTNEQFF.

The J gene is TRBJ2-7, the V gene TRBV5-1; 8 bases line up with TRBD2. V shed 2 bases and J 4 bases; nucleotides not matched to a gene: 5. The CDR3 is made up of 14 amino acids. Germline V gives CDR1 SGHRS, CDR2 YFSETQ. The CDR3 is CASSLAGVPYEQYF. Written as DNA, the CDR3 is TGCGCCAGCAGCTTAGCGGGAGTCCCGTACGAGCAGTACTTC. The entire variable domain, with the rest obtained from reference TRBV5-1 and TRBJ2-7, is as follows: KAGVTQTPRYLIKTRGQQVTLSCSPISGHRSVSWYQQTPGQGLQFLFEYFSETQRNKGNFPGRFSGRQFSNSRSEMNVSTLELGDSALYLCASSLAGVPYEQYFGPGTRLTVT.

The chain joins TRBV10-3 to TRBJ2-7, with 7 bases aligning to TRBD1. The germline V gene has CDR1 ENHRY and CDR2 SYGVKD. This CDR3 has 14 residues. J lost 2 bases, V lost 5 bases, and 6 bases had no gene match. The CDR3: CAISNNRGTYEQYF. For the CDR3, the DNA is TGTGCCATCAGTAATAACAGGGGAACCTACGAGCAGTACTTC.

This rearrangement joins TRBV28 to TRBJ2-3; D gene uncertain. Trimming shortened V by 3 bases and J by 4 bases, and 11 bases separated the two germline ends. Germline V gene sequence: CDR1 MDHEN, CDR2 SYDVKM. This CDR3 is built from 14 residues. The CDR3 nucleotides are TGTGCCAGCAGTTTGTGGCCCAACGCAGATACGCAGTATTTT. Translated, it gives CASSLWPNADTQYF.

V is TRBV7-6 and J is TRBJ2-1; 9 nucleotides align to TRBD2. The junction had 9 bases not matched to a gene; V was cut back by 2 bases and J by 4 bases. CDR1 SGHVS and CDR2 FNYEAQ come from the germline V gene. CDR3 length: 17 amino acids. CDR3 DNA: TGTGCCAGCAGCTTACGTGGCGGGAGGGGCGTGTACAATGAGCAGTTCTTC. Translation gives CASSLRGGRGVYNEQFF.

This chain uses TRBV7-6 with TRBJ2-3, with TRBD2 as a possible D gene (6 bases). The V end lost 3 bases, the J end lost 1 base, and 11 bases lay between the germline ends. CDR1 is SGHVS, CDR2 FNYEAQ, per germline. The CDR3 contains 15 residues. CDR3 region: CASSFDGRGTDTQYF. DNA of the CDR3: TGTGCCAGCAGCTTCGACGGGAGAGGCACAGATACGCAGTATTTT.

The J gene is TRBJ1-5, the V gene TRBV30, with TRBD1 matching over 8 bases. Trimming cost V 4 bases and J 7 bases; bases outside gene matches: 6. Germline lookup yields CDR1 GTSNPN and CDR2 SVGIG (reference sequence). The CDR3 consists of 13 residues. Written as DNA, the CDR3 is TGTGCCTGGATGATAAACAGGGGGCAGCCCCAGCATTTT. This translates into CAWMINRGQPQHF.

The chain has TRBV5-1 and TRBJ2-7; the match to TRBD2 covers 8 bases. Per germline, CDR1 SGHRS and CDR2 YFSETQ. This CDR3 contains 15 residues. The trim removed 6 bases at V and 0 bases at J, leaving 8 bases unmatched. The CDR3 region has the DNA TGCGCCAGCAAGAGGGCGGGAGGCGACTCCTACGAGCAGTACTTC. Its protein product is CASKRAGGDSYEQYF.

The chain is built from TRBV7-2 and TRBJ2-7, with 9 bases lining up with TRBD1. CDR1 SGHTA and CDR2 FQGNSA come from the germline V gene. The V segment lost 5 bases and the J segment 5 bases; nucleotides outside the gene matches: 7. CDR3 length: 14 amino acids. Here the CDR3 DNA reads TGTGCCAGCAGCCGGGACAGGGTATCCCACGAGCAGTACTTC. This codes for CASSRDRVSHEQYF.

This chain joins TRBV9 and TRBJ2-3; 11 nucleotides align to TRBD2. The germline gives CDR1 SGDLS, CDR2 YYNGEE. Unmatched junction bases numbered 5, after V lost 4 bases and J lost 4 bases. CDR3 size: 15 residues. In nucleotides, the CDR3 is TGTGCCAGCAGCCCTAGCGGGAGGATCGCAGATACGCAGTATTTT. The encoded protein is CASSPSGRIADTQYF.

This rearrangement joins TRBV27 to TRBJ2-3, with TRBD1 identical over 8 bases. Germline CDR1 is MNHEY and CDR2 is SMNVEV (reference sequence). J gave up 2 bases and V 5 bases, and 3 bases lay outside the gene matches. The CDR3 length is 14 residues. Here the CDR3 reads CASSRGQATDTQYF. The CDR3 DNA is TGTGCCAGCAGTCGGGGACAGGCCACAGATACGCAGTATTTT.

This clone was recorded a few times. The V gene is TRBV25-1, the J gene TRBJ2-1; maybe TRBD2 (6 bases). This CDR3 has 14 amino acids. The ends were cut back, 6 bases at V and 8 bases at J, with 17 bases in the middle. Germline CDR1 and CDR2: MGHDK and SYGVNS. Here the CDR3 reads CASRSGTEKDEQFF. In DNA form, the CDR3 reads TGTGCCAGCAGATCCGGGACTGAGAAGGATGAGCAGTTCTTC.

The J gene is TRBJ1-2, the V gene TRBV18; the D gene is possibly TRBD1 (6 bases). The germline CDR1 and CDR2 sequences are KGHSH and LQKENI. Between the trimmed V and J ends, which lost 3 bases and 10 bases, there was a span of 24 bases. The CDR3 has 16 residues. CDR3 sequence: CASSPNSPGGGMDYTF. CDR3 sequence (DNA): TGTGCCAGCTCACCCAACTCGCCGGGGGGCGGTATGGACTACACCTTC. The complete variable domain, with remaining parts taken from reference TRBV18 and TRBJ1-2, reads NAGVMQNPRHLVRRRGQEARLRCSPMKGHSHVYWYRQLPEEGLKFMVYLQKENIIDESGMPKERFSAEFPKEGPSILRIQQVVRGDSAAYFCASSPNSPGGGMDYTFGSGTRLTVV.

This clone was seen a single time. J is TRBJ1-5 and V is TRBV28; the D gene is possibly TRBD1 (5 bases). Germline V gives CDR1 MDHEN, CDR2 SYDVKM. V dropped 8 bases and J dropped 2 bases, with 10 bases sitting between them. The CDR3 is 13 residues long. DNA for the CDR3: TGTGCCAGCGGAAAAGGGGGCAATCAGCCCCAGCATTTT. This gives the protein CASGKGGNQPQHF.

The rearrangement uses TRBV7-2 and TRBJ2-6; TRBD1 is a possible D gene (5 bases). The CDR3 is 15 residues long. Between the trimmed V and J ends, which lost 3 bases and 4 bases, there was a span of 10 bases. Germline-derived CDR1 and CDR2 are SGHTA and FQGNSA. CDR3 in DNA: TGTGCCAGCAGCTTCTACAGGTCAGGGGCCAACGTCCTGACTTTC. As protein: CASSFYRSGANVLTF.

The chain uses TRBV14 and TRBJ1-4; D is unclear. The CDR3 runs to 15 residues. V gave up 1 base and J gave up 4 bases, with 10 bases separating them. Germline CDR1 reads SGHDN; CDR2 reads FVKESK. The CDR3 region is CASSQVGGVNEKLFF. The CDR3 coding sequence is TGTGCCAGCAGCCAAGTGGGAGGAGTTAATGAAAAACTGTTTTTT.

The V and J genes are TRBV9 and TRBJ2-1; unclear D gene. This CDR3 spans 15 amino acids. CDR1 is SGDLS, CDR2 YYNGEE, per germline. V lost 1 base and J lost 3, with 11 bases in between. The CDR3 reads CASSVSPSYYNEQFF. In nucleotides, the CDR3 is TGTGCCAGCAGCGTAAGCCCTTCCTACTACAATGAGCAGTTCTTC.

This clone was seen only a few times. This chain uses TRBV4-1 with TRBJ1-6; D uncertain. There are 18 residues in the CDR3. Trimming took 4 bases from V and 0 from J, leaving 16 bases between them. Per the germline V gene, CDR1 is MGHRA and CDR2 is YSYEKL. The CDR3 region has the DNA TGCGCCAGCAGCCCGACTAGGTTACAAGGCTCCTATAATTCACCCCTCCACTTT. It specifies CASSPTRLQGSYNSPLHF.

This clone was seen a handful of times. The V gene is TRBV29-1, the J gene TRBJ1-2; D unresolved. Germline CDR1 and CDR2: SQVTM and ANQGSEA. V lost 0 bases and J 7 bases, leaving 15 bases between the germline ends. The length of the CDR3 is 14 residues. The CDR3 is CSVEDLKARSGYTF. The CDR3 region has the DNA TGCAGCGTTGAAGATCTTAAGGCGAGGAGTGGCTACACCTTC. Complete variable domain (other parts from reference TRBV29-1 and TRBJ1-2): SAVISQKPSRDICQRGTSLTIQCQVDSQVTMMFWYRQQPGQSLTLIATANQGSEATYESGFVIDKFPISRPNLTFSTLTVSNMSPEDSSIYLCSVEDLKARSGYTFGSGTRLTVV.

The chain employs TRBV5-1 and TRBJ2-7; 9 bases are shared with TRBD2. V dropped 1 base and J dropped 2; count of bases not matched to a gene: 7. Germline loops: CDR1 SGHRS, CDR2 YFSETQ. The CDR3 has 16 residues. The CDR3 DNA follows: TGCGCCAGCAGCTTGACGAGGACTAGCGAGGCCTACGAGCAGTACTTC. Its protein is CASSLTRTSEAYEQYF.

The chain carries TRBV4-3 and TRBJ1-1; TRBD1 might be the D (6 bases). Germline V gene sequence: CDR1 LGHNA, CDR2 YSLEER. The CDR3 contains 17 residues. The V and J ends lost 0 bases and 6 bases respectively, with 20 bases between them. The CDR3 is CASSQDGTGRMKAEAFF. The CDR3 nucleotides read TGCGCCAGCAGCCAAGATGGCACAGGGCGGATGAAGGCTGAAGCTTTCTTT.

This rearrangement joins TRBV11-3 to TRBJ2-1; D possibly corresponds to TRBD2 (5 bases). The CDR3 spans 18 residues. CDR1 SGHNT and CDR2 YENEEA come from the germline V gene. The V end lost 0 bases, the J end lost 0 bases, and 15 bases lay between the germline ends. The DNA of the CDR3 is TGTGCCAGCAGCTTAGAATCGTCGGGGATTGGCTCCTACAATGAGCAGTTCTTC. Protein product: CASSLESSGIGSYNEQFF.

This clone has only a few counts. The chain recombines TRBV19 with TRBJ2-6; D uncertain. Per the germline V gene, CDR1 is LNHDA and CDR2 is SQIVND (reference sequence). CDR3 length: 11 residues. Trimming pared 8 bases from V and 4 bases from J, leaving 3 bases between. The chain's CDR3 is CASAGANVLTF. The CDR3 DNA reads as TGTGCCAGTGCGGGGGCCAACGTCCTGACTTTC. The whole variable domain, filled in from reference TRBV19 and TRBJ2-6, reads DGGITQSPKYLFRKEGQNVTLSCEQNLNHDAMYWYRQDPGQGLRLIYYSQIVNDFQKGDIAEGYSVSREKKESFPLTVTSAQKNPTAFYLCASAGANVLTFGAGSRLTVL.